The 30 T cell receptor beta chains listed next were all sequenced from one sample in a study of OX40 agonist ivuxolimab in advanced cancers. Assay used: immunoSEQ multiplex PCR; TCRdb lists only in-frame clones, some missing. The sample consists of roughly 73,000 clones, approximately 84% of them appearing once. The sample in question was CD4+ or CD8+ T cells sorted from blood, obtained in a trial of the OX40 agonist ivuxolimab. The receptor source for this set is an adult with an advanced solid tumor such as melanoma, head and neck, liver or kidney cancer.

The chain carries TRBV10-1 and TRBJ2-7; D perhaps matches TRBD1 (5 bases). Trimming cost V 2 bases and J 4 bases, with 18 bases left between them. The CDR3 extends over 16 amino acids. CDR1 and CDR2 (germline): WNHNN, SYGVQD (reference sequence). DNA of the CDR3: TGCGCCAGCAGTGAGATAGGGGCCATCAATCCTTACGAGCAGTACTTC. This gives the protein CASSEIGAINPYEQYF.

J is TRBJ1-2 and V is TRBV7-6; D call uncertain. Trimming took 5 bases from V and 4 from J, leaving 26 bases between them. Germline CDR1 SGHVS, CDR2 FNYEAQ. The length of the CDR3 is 18 residues. CDR3 DNA: TGTGCCAGCAGCCCCAGGACCCAATTTGCCCACCGGGGCTATGGCTACACCTTC. It specifies CASSPRTQFAHRGYGYTF.

The CDR3 region has the DNA TGTGCCAGCAGTCCCGGACAGGGGAATTCACCCCTCCACTTT. Protein sequence: CASSPGQGNSPLHF. V usage is TRBV28 and J usage is TRBJ1-6; 9 nucleotides agree with TRBD1. The CDR3 extends over 14 amino acids. Germline CDR1 is MDHEN and CDR2 is SYDVKM. V lost 5 bases and J lost 7; bases outside the gene matches: 3.

This chain links TRBV28 with TRBJ2-2; 11 bases are shared with TRBD1. This CDR3 comprises 16 residues. V shed 1 base and J 8 bases; nucleotides not matched to a gene: 6. Germline V lookup: CDR1 MDHEN, CDR2 SYDVKM. DNA of the CDR3: TGTGCCAGCAGTTTATTGAGGACAGGGGGCACGGGGGAGCTGTTTTTT. It yields the protein CASSLLRTGGTGELFF.

This clone has a handful of counts. The chain has TRBV6-6 and TRBJ2-7, with 11 bases lining up with TRBD1. The V and J ends lost 2 bases and 7 bases, in that order; junction bases with no gene match: 10. Germline V lookup: CDR1 MNHNY, CDR2 SVGAGI (reference sequence). The CDR3 is made up of 16 amino acids. The CDR3: CASSYEAGTGGREQYF. In DNA form, the CDR3 reads TGTGCCAGCAGTTACGAAGCCGGGACAGGGGGAAGGGAGCAGTACTTC.

The chain links TRBV14 to TRBJ2-5, with a tentative D call TRBD1 (6 bases). V shed 6 bases and J shed 4 bases, with 18 bases lying between them. Germline V gives CDR1 SGHDN, CDR2 FVKESK. The CDR3 loop spans 15 amino acids. CDR3 loop: CASSYSTGFTETQYF. The CDR3 bases are TGTGCCAGCAGTTATTCTACAGGGTTCACAGAGACCCAGTACTTC.

The genes are TRBV7-2 and TRBJ2-5; maybe TRBD2 (5 bases). Germline loops: CDR1 SGHTA, CDR2 FQGNSA. This CDR3 has 13 amino acids. V gave up 3 bases and J gave up 2 bases, with 7 bases separating them. The CDR3 sequence: CASSLERQETQYF. The CDR3, as DNA: TGTGCCAGCAGCTTGGAGCGGCAAGAGACCCAGTACTTC.

The gene calls are TRBV7-2 and TRBJ2-7, with D possibly being TRBD1 (7 bases). CDR3 length: 16 residues. The V and J ends lost 5 bases and 3 bases respectively, with 20 bases between them. The V gene's germline CDR1 is SGHTA and CDR2 FQGNSA. The CDR3 loop is CASSQHFGTAGYEQYF. The CDR3 DNA reads TGTGCCAGCAGCCAACATTTCGGGACAGCGGGCTACGAGCAGTACTTC.

This clone was observed a single time. The chain joins TRBV15 to TRBJ1-5; D unclear. The ends were cut back, 4 bases at V and 7 bases at J, with 20 bases in the middle. The CDR3 consists of 16 residues. Germline V gives CDR1 LNHNV, CDR2 YYDKDF (reference sequence). The CDR3 sequence is CATSTDTRAGGQPQHF. For the CDR3, the DNA is TGTGCCACCAGCACCGATACAAGGGCAGGCGGGCAGCCCCAGCATTTT.

This chain joins TRBV2 and TRBJ2-3, with 7 bases fitting TRBD2. CDR1 is SNHLY and CDR2 is FYNNEI in the germline V gene. J lost 4 bases, V lost 8 bases, and 9 bases had no gene match. The CDR3 runs 14 residues. Written as DNA, the CDR3 is TGTGCCAGCCGGCGAGCGGGGAACTCAGATACGCAGTATTTT. It specifies CASRRAGNSDTQYF.

The chain joins TRBV7-6 to TRBJ1-1, with D hard to call. Trimming shortened V by 0 bases and J by 0 bases, and 5 bases separated the two germline ends. The CDR3 totals 14 residues. The germline gives CDR1 SGHVS, CDR2 FNYEAQ. The CDR3, as DNA: TGTGCCAGCAGCTTAGCGCTTATGAACACTGAAGCTTTCTTT. Residues: CASSLALMNTEAFF.

The chain carries TRBV6-5 and TRBJ1-1; possibly TRBD1 for D (6 bases). The length of the CDR3 is 15 residues. V shed 5 bases and J shed 0 bases, with 13 bases lying between them. Germline CDR1 MNHEY, CDR2 SVGAGI. The CDR3 loop is CASSLSGQLNTEAFF. The CDR3 coding sequence is TGTGCCAGCAGTCTTTCAGGACAGTTGAACACTGAAGCTTTCTTT.

V and J are TRBV9 and TRBJ2-7; D may be TRBD1 or TRBD2 (5 bases each). Trimming left V 0 bases short and J 1 base short, with 17 bases between. Germline values: CDR1 SGDLS, CDR2 YYNGEE. The CDR3 length is 17 residues. CDR3 in DNA: TGTGCCAGCAGCGTAGAAGAGGGGCAGACAGCATCCTACGAGCAGTACTTC. It codes for CASSVEEGQTASYEQYF.

The chain links TRBV19 to TRBJ2-3, with 8 bases aligning to TRBD1. Germline lookup yields CDR1 LNHDA and CDR2 SQIVND (reference sequence). V shed 4 bases and J 5 bases; nucleotides not matched to a gene: 8. The CDR3 has 15 residues. The CDR3 coding sequence is TGTGCCAGTAGTAAAAGCCGGGACAGGAAAGATACGCAGTATTTT. Its protein is CASSKSRDRKDTQYF.

The chain links TRBV18 to TRBJ2-1, with TRBD2 identical over 14 bases. This CDR3 spans 17 amino acids. Trimming removed 3 bases from V and 2 bases from J; junction bases left unmatched: 3. Germline V CDR1 and CDR2: KGHSH, LQKENI. CDR3: CASSPRTSGGPYNEQFF. The CDR3 nucleotides are TGTGCCAGCTCACCCCGGACTAGCGGGGGGCCCTACAATGAGCAGTTCTTC. Full variable domain (outside the CDR3, taken from reference TRBV18 and TRBJ2-1): NAGVMQNPRHLVRRRGQEARLRCSPMKGHSHVYWYRQLPEEGLKFMVYLQKENIIDESGMPKERFSAEFPKEGPSILRIQQVVRGDSAAYFCASSPRTSGGPYNEQFFGPGTRLTVL.

The chain links TRBV28 to TRBJ1-2, with D possibly matching TRBD1 (5 bases). Trimming pared 2 bases from V and 7 bases from J, leaving 14 bases between. The germline V gene has CDR1 MDHEN and CDR2 SYDVKM. CDR3 length: 14 residues. Written as DNA, the CDR3 is TGTGCCAGCAGTTTAAACCCAGGAAGGGGTGGCTACACCTTC. Its translation: CASSLNPGRGGYTF.

This clone was counted only a few times. This chain links TRBV28 with TRBJ1-1; D gene uncertain. The germline CDR1 and CDR2 sequences are MDHEN and SYDVKM. This CDR3 has 15 amino acids. V gave up 3 bases and J gave up 0 bases, with 11 bases separating them. CDR3: CASSLLSRMNTEAFF. CDR3 DNA sequence: TGTGCCAGCAGTTTGCTCTCCCGGATGAACACTGAAGCTTTCTTT.

This clone was counted once. The CDR3 nucleotides read TGTGCCAGCAGGGAGCGGGAGGGCCATGCCTACAATGAGCAGTTCTTC. Its translation is CASREREGHAYNEQFF. The chain couples TRBV28 to TRBJ2-1; TRBD2 matches 10 bases. V lost 6 bases to trimming and J lost 2 bases; unmatched junction nucleotides: 7. Germline CDR1 MDHEN, CDR2 SYDVKM. This CDR3 contains 16 residues.

The chain carries TRBV5-4 and TRBJ2-3, with a possible D match to TRBD2 (6 bases). The CDR3 is made up of 14 amino acids. V shed 2 bases and J shed 2 bases, with 9 bases lying between them. Looked up from germline, CDR1 is SGHNT and CDR2 is YYREEE (reference sequence). DNA for the CDR3: TGTGCCAGCAGCTTTCGGGGACTCACAGATACGCAGTATTTT. The encoded protein is CASSFRGLTDTQYF. The full variable domain, completed using reference TRBV5-4 and TRBJ2-3, is ETGVTQSPTHLIKTRGQQVTLRCSSQSGHNTVSWYQQALGQGPQFIFQYYREEENGRGNFPPRFSGLQFPNYSSELNVNALELDDSALYLCASSFRGLTDTQYFGPGTRLTVL.

The chain recombines TRBV7-6 with TRBJ1-1; unclear D gene. The CDR3 sequence is 15 residues long. Germline CDR1 SGHVS, CDR2 FNYEAQ. Trimming removed 1 base at V and 0 bases at J, with 9 bases between. CDR3 in DNA: TGTGCCAGCAGCTTAGTTCGGGGTGTGAACACTGAAGCTTTCTTT. Translating it yields CASSLVRGVNTEAFF. The complete variable domain, with remaining parts taken from reference TRBV7-6 and TRBJ1-1, reads GAGVSQSPRYKVTKRGQDVALRCDPISGHVSLYWYRQALGQGPEFLTYFNYEAQQDKSGLPNDRFSAERPEGSISTLTIQRTEQRDSAMYRCASSLVRGVNTEAFFGQGTRLTVV.

The chain joins TRBV5-1 to TRBJ2-1, with a possible D match to TRBD2 (5 bases). The CDR3 totals 17 residues. The V gene lost 3 bases and the J gene lost 0 bases, with 16 bases spanning the gap. Germline assignment: CDR1 SGHRS and CDR2 YFSETQ. The CDR3 bases are TGCGCCAGCAGCTCCCGCCCGCGGGCGTTCTCCTACAATGAGCAGTTCTTC. Translating it yields CASSSRPRAFSYNEQFF.

The chain carries TRBV11-2 and TRBJ2-5, with D uncertain. From germline, CDR1 is SGHAT and CDR2 FQNNGV. The CDR3 covers 15 residues. The germline V and J ends were trimmed by 3 bases and 4 bases, with 15 bases remaining between them. Written as DNA, the CDR3 is TGTGCCAGCAGCTTTGATCCAGGAATGGCAGAGACCCAGTACTTC. Translated: CASSFDPGMAETQYF. Looking up the rest from reference TRBV11-2 and TRBJ2-5 gives the full variable domain: EAGVAQSPRYKIIEKRQSVAFWCNPISGHATLYWYQQILGQGPKLLIQFQNNGVVDDSQLPKDRFSAERLKGVDSTLKIQPAKLEDSAVYLCASSFDPGMAETQYFGPGTRLLVL.

The rearrangement joins TRBV2 to TRBJ2-5; D tentatively reads TRBD1 or TRBD2 (6 bases each). V was trimmed by 7 bases and J by 1 base, leaving 10 bases between them. Looked up from germline, CDR1 is SNHLY and CDR2 is FYNNEI. The CDR3 loop spans 13 amino acids. The CDR3 DNA is TGTGCCAGCAAAAAGGGGGGCCAAGAGACCCAGTACTTC. Amino acid sequence: CASKKGGQETQYF.

The genes are TRBV5-8 and TRBJ2-3, with 10 positions matching TRBD2. The V segment lost 0 bases and the J segment 1 base; nucleotides outside the gene matches: 2. CDR1 SGHTS and CDR2 YDEGEE come from the germline V gene. The CDR3 is made up of 16 amino acids. CDR3 nucleotides: TGTGCCAGCAGCTTGGGGACTAGCGGACGCACAGATACGCAGTATTTT. Translation gives CASSLGTSGRTDTQYF.

The chain recombines TRBV5-1 with TRBJ2-6, with D tentatively TRBD1 or TRBD2 (6 bases each). The germline V gene encodes CDR1 SGHRS and CDR2 YFSETQ. The CDR3 runs 17 residues. V lost 3 bases, J lost 0 bases, and 13 bases lay in between. The CDR3 DNA sequence: TGCGCCAGCAGCTCAACAGGGACTCGCTCTGGGGCCAACGTCCTGACTTTC. Protein sequence: CASSSTGTRSGANVLTF.

The J gene is TRBJ1-1, the V gene TRBV5-6; 9 bases agree with TRBD1. The CDR3 extends over 15 amino acids. Looked up from germline, CDR1 is SGHDT and CDR2 is YYEEEE. Trimming removed 5 bases from V and 5 bases from J; junction bases left unmatched: 10. CDR3: CASSFGTGRETEAFF. CDR3 bases: TGTGCCAGCAGTTTCGGGACAGGGCGAGAGACTGAAGCTTTCTTT.

Comment on this clone: At the DNA level, this CDR3 is encoded by other sequences in the same sample as well. This chain joins TRBV6-5 and TRBJ1-1, with D unresolved. The CDR3 has 13 amino acids. Germline V gene sequence: CDR1 MNHEY, CDR2 SVGAGI. V lost 6 bases and J lost 11, with 19 bases in between. The CDR3 here is CASSRTQPTTAFF. The CDR3 nucleotides are TGTGCCAGCAGCCGCACACAACCCACAACCGCTTTCTTT.

J is TRBJ1-1 and V is TRBV5-4, with TRBD1 as a possible D gene (6 bases). The CDR3 has 15 amino acids. Germline values: CDR1 SGHNT, CDR2 YYREEE (reference sequence). Trimming removed 4 bases at V and 1 base at J, with 14 bases between. The CDR3 sequence: CASSPVRGSNTEAFF. For the CDR3, the DNA is TGTGCCAGCAGCCCCGTCAGGGGATCGAACACTGAAGCTTTCTTT.

Many counts were recorded for this clone. The J gene is TRBJ1-3, the V gene TRBV20-1, with D possibly being TRBD1 (5 bases). The germline CDR1 and CDR2 sequences are DFQATT and SNEGSKA (reference sequence). The CDR3 consists of 11 residues. V gave up 5 bases and J gave up 10 bases, with 12 bases separating them. The CDR3 region is CSAPTGGTIYF. The CDR3 region has the DNA TGCAGTGCTCCTACCGGGGGAACCATATATTTT.

The V gene is TRBV27, the J gene TRBJ2-2; the match to TRBD2 covers 7 bases. The CDR3 is 14 amino acids. Germline-derived CDR1 and CDR2 are MNHEY and SMNVEV (reference sequence). V was pared by 3 bases and J by 6 bases, with 4 bases of the junction left unmatched. Written as DNA, the CDR3 is TGTGCCAGCAGTTTGCGGGGGAGGGCCGGGGAGCTGTTTTTT. This gives the protein CASSLRGRAGELFF.